This TCR beta chain was profiled in a study of blood T cell repertoires in COVID-19. Looking at the study overall: Both acute and convalescent COVID-19 samples were obtained from the United States, Italy and Spain. Sources were T cells, B-cell-depleted T cells, or PBMCs; the material itself was cDNA or gDNA.

Germline V lookup: CDR1 SGHTA, CDR2 FQGNSA. Germline trimming cut 3 bases from V and 6 bases from J; bases unmatched to any gene: 4. The length of the CDR3 is 13 residues. Source study methods: Quantification of nucleated cells was approximated via reference gene primer amplification. The assay was immunoSEQ multiplex PCR, and TCRdb's table has in-frame clones only and misses some. From that table come the V and J calls and clone size; the DNA was used to work out D and trimming. The table lists roughly 100,000 clones, 82% of them singletons. This chain connects TRBV7-2 to TRBJ1-2, with 7 nucleotides matching TRBD1. The sequence was obtained from a man aged 60-69 years with acute or convalescent COVID-19. The sample taken for sequencing was peripheral blood. CDR3 amino acids: CASSLDRNNGYTF. DNA for the CDR3: TGTGCCAGCAGCTTGGACAGGAATAATGGCTACACCTTC.